This TCR beta chain was documented in a study of control samples from healthy donors and cancer patients. TCRdb's table, derived via immunoSEQ multiplex PCR, lists solely in-frame clones and lacks some. The sample consists of about 180,000 clones, around 87% of them appearing once. Germline V lookup: CDR1 MNHEY, CDR2 SVGAGI. V was shortened by 7 bases and J by 0 bases, with 16 bases between the two germline ends. The length of the CDR3 is 15 residues. The clonotype comes from a woman between 50 and 59 years old in good health. Sample: blood. The V gene is TRBV6-5, the J gene TRBJ2-7, with D possibly being TRBD2 (6 bases). The DNA for the CDR3 is TGTGCCAGCATCGGCGGGGAGACTATCTCCTACGAGCAGTACTTC. It codes for CASIGGETISYEQYF.